The clone carrying this TCR beta chain was seen at least ten times. The antigen is undetermined. The data stem from a study of breast tumors, draining lymph nodes, adjacent tissues. MiXCR was run by TCRdb on the multiplex PCR reads, yielding one entry per CDR3 protein. This sample has roughly 130,000 distinct CDR3 sequences, with around a third found just once. The lymph nodes were axillary draining lymph nodes from breast cancer patients. Study-level results: Data only fit, rather than demonstrated, lymph node origin of most tumor T cells. Compared with lymph nodes, tumors were less diverse; compared with nontumor tissue, more.

The germline V gene has CDR1 LGHDT and CDR2 YNNKEL (reference sequence). With V trimmed by 4 bases and J by 7 bases, 11 bases remained unmatched. The CDR3 contains 15 residues. The sequence derives from a female donor with breast cancer. Some clones in this sample may be carry-over from other donors' samples. The chain uses TRBV3-1 and TRBJ1-2; 8 bases fit TRBD1. The sample taken for sequencing was axillary lymph node tissue. CDR3 DNA: TGTGCCAGCAGCCCCCGAGGACAGGGAAGGAGTGGCTACACCTTC. Residues: CASSPRGQGRSGYTF. Drawing the rest from reference TRBV3-1 and TRBJ1-2, the complete variable domain is DTAVSQTPKYLVTQMGNDKSIKCEQNLGHDTMYWYKQDSKKFLKIMFSYNNKELIINETVPNRFSPKSPDKAHLNLHINSLELGDSAVYFCASSPRGQGRSGYTFGSGTRLTVV.